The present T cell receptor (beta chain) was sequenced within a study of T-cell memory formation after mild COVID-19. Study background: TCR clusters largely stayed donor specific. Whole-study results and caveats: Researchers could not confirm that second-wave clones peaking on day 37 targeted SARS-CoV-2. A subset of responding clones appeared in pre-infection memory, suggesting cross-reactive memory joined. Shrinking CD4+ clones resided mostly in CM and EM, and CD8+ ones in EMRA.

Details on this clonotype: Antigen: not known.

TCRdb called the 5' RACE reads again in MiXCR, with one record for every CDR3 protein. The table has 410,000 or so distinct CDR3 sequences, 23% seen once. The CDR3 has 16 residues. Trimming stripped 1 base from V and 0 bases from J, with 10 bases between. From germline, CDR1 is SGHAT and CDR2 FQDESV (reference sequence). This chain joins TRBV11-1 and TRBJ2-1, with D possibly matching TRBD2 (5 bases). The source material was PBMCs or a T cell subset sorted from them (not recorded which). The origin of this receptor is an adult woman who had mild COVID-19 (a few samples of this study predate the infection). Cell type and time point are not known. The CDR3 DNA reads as TGTGCCAGCAGCTTAGGAAGCGGACGCTCCTACAATGAGCAGTTCTTC. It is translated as CASSLGSGRSYNEQFF.